This entry features one TCR beta chain sequence. At survey level, the immunoSEQ assay was run in its v3.0 version. Some clones are missing from TCRdb's copy, which holds only in-frame ones; the method was immunoSEQ multiplex PCR. The data contain 26,000 or so clones, 88% of them singletons. The sample is drawn from a study of long-term antiretroviral therapy in people with HIV. For the study at large: Samples collected earliest predate the 2015 immediate-ART recommendation by about a decade.

The sample was unsorted PBMCs, taken 0.5 years after starting antiretroviral therapy. The receptor was isolated from a woman aged 18-29 years with HIV.

The CDR3 bases are TGTGCCAGCAGCAATGGGGGTCTACCCTACGAGCAGTACTTC. Translated: CASSNGGLPYEQYF. This chain connects TRBV21-1 to TRBJ2-7. TRBV21-1 is a known pseudogene. This CDR3 is 14 amino acids long.